Reported below is one TCR beta chain. Its antigen is as yet unknown. Trimming left V 6 bases short and J 2 bases short, with 16 bases between. The germline CDR1 and CDR2 sequences are MNHEY and SVGAGI. The CDR3 extends over 15 amino acids. Donors were drawn from the approximately 120-subject validation cohort, separate from the approximately 670-subject first cohort. Profiling relied on immunoSEQ multiplex PCR, and the TCRdb table lists in-frame clones only, not all of them. Here the sample spans 110,000 to 150,000 clones, approximately 84% being singletons. The record originates from a study of cytomegalovirus exposure and HLA in healthy donors. Findings of the study overall: Clusters of TCRs from the first cohort tended to co-occur in the 120 or so validation repertoires (as a later analysis found). It was reportedly the case that the classifier diagnosed cytomegalovirus status with high specificity and sensitivity. Researchers reported that three CMV-associated chains were confirmed in vitro as CMV antigen-specific.

Sample: PBMCs. The receptor's source is a woman younger than 45 in good health and CMV-seronegative. J is TRBJ1-1 and V is TRBV6-5, with a weak D call TRBD1 (5 bases). CDR3 nucleotides: TGTGCCAGCAGGGGCGGGGCAGGTAGTAACACTGAAGCTTTCTTT. Protein product: CASRGGAGSNTEAFF.